These T cell receptor beta chains were read from a single sample in a study of T-cell memory formation after mild COVID-19. TCRdb independently ran MiXCR on the 5' RACE reads; one entry per CDR3 protein. Of some 120,000 distinct CDR3 sequences listed, about 6.5% were seen once; the top ten hold roughly 2%. The sequencing sample was made of PBMCs or a T cell subset sorted from them (not recorded which). The receptors stem from an adult woman who had mild COVID-19 (a few samples of this study predate the infection). Cell type and time point are not known. The CDR3 runs from the conserved cysteine through the conserved F or W. Fields, in order: clone size, J gene, V gene, CDR3 protein. Clone size is shown for a subset of rows, as once, few, many or a class of expanded clone.

many TRBJ2-5 TRBV11-2 CASSPRGGQETQYF
NA TRBJ2-5 TRBV5-1 CASSSGTGVLETQYF
NA TRBJ2-1 TRBV11-3 CASSPARTSGGNNYNEQFF
few TRBJ2-7 TRBV5-1 CASSLLISGIPYEQYF
many TRBJ1-1 TRBV11-1 CASSDRDKNTEAFF
many TRBJ2-7 TRBV4-2 CASSQGNSEAYEQYF
few TRBJ1-4 TRBV29-1 CSAQTAGGWEKLFF
many TRBJ2-3 TRBV14 CASSQDLGAGTDTQYF
NA TRBJ2-1 TRBV5-1 CASSFQVGGNEQFF
many TRBJ1-4 TRBV5-1 CASSLGDRGKLFF
few TRBJ2-3 TRBV24-1 CATRDRAYTQYF
many TRBJ2-2 TRBV5-1 CASSLAARLANTGELFF
NA TRBJ1-5 TRBV29-1 CSVVEGSGNQPQHF
many TRBJ1-1 TRBV30 CAWSIGQRRTEAFF
NA TRBJ1-1 TRBV5-1 CASSLTGFDTEAFF
NA TRBJ2-1 TRBV7-9 CASSPIATYNEQFF
few TRBJ1-6 TRBV12-3/TRBV12-4 CASSFSGRYNSPLHF
NA TRBJ2-7 TRBV19 CASSEDRASSYEQYF
few TRBJ2-4 TRBV9 CASSVSGGGNIQYF
few TRBJ1-5 TRBV24-1 CATSDDFPGPQHF
NA TRBJ1-6 TRBV12-3/TRBV12-4 CASSPGTPNSPLHF
NA TRBJ1-5 TRBV4-2 CASSQDRSGNQPQHF
NA TRBJ2-7 TRBV5-1 CASSLAPDQATRQYF
few TRBJ2-7 TRBV12-3/TRBV12-4 CASSLDRGRPYEQYF
NA TRBJ2-1 TRBV12-3/TRBV12-4 CASSLDPRAPSSYNEQFF
NA TRBJ2-5 TRBV20-1 CSARDPARRAGETQYF
NA TRBJ2-7 TRBV7-9 CASSLSGQDEQYF
NA TRBJ2-2 TRBV7-2 CASSLVLAAAGGTGELFF
many TRBJ2-7 TRBV7-6 CASSLGPDYPYEQYF
many TRBJ2-4 TRBV12-3/TRBV12-4 CASSFSIGLGPEAKNIQYF
few TRBJ2-4 TRBV7-2 CASSLRQAKNIQCF
NA TRBJ2-5 TRBV19 CATRRSGFQETQYF
many TRBJ1-5 TRBV7-9 CASSLGTGGRNQPQHF
few TRBJ1-3 TRBV7-8 CASSLAGSGNTIYF
many TRBJ2-7 TRBV20-1 CSARAGKIYEQYF
many TRBJ1-5 TRBV5-1 CASSRDSGFNQPQHF
many TRBJ2-3 TRBV20-1 CSASPILAASTDTQYF
many TRBJ2-3 TRBV5-1 CASNRLAGGGDTDTQYF
NA TRBJ1-3 TRBV5-1 CASSHETGNTIYF
NA TRBJ1-1 TRBV19 CASTGQGGTEAFF
few TRBJ1-5 TRBV2 CASRRGQGYQPQHF
NA TRBJ2-3 TRBV12-3/TRBV12-4 CASSPMDRGSTDTQYF
many TRBJ1-1 TRBV7-8 CASSLVTGVNTEAFF
many TRBJ2-1 TRBV9 CASSVVAGNNEQFF